This T cell receptor beta chain was sequenced for a study of beta chain features in type 1 diabetes. All of the isolated RNA was reverse transcribed, so expressed TCRB transcripts were sequenced. Sequencing was performed with immunoSEQ multiplex PCR; in TCRdb, only in-frame clones are kept and a portion is missing. The sample holds about 400,000 clones, around 12% seen once. Study-wide results and caveats: There was a moderate but significant shortening of TCRB CDR3s in all four CD4+ subsets of Type 1 diabetes patients.

This clone was counted between two and nine times. What it recognizes is unknown. The CDR3 length is 10 residues. The ends were cut back, 5 bases at V and 7 bases at J, with 8 bases in the middle. From germline, CDR1 is SQVTM and CDR2 ANQGSEA. The source material was naive CD4+ T cells from blood. The sequence came from a woman aged 18-29 years with type 1 diabetes. The chain links TRBV29-1 to TRBJ1-2; D is uncertain. For the CDR3, the DNA is TGCAGCGTTCCCTCGGGTGGCTACACCTTC. Residues: CSVPSGGYTF.